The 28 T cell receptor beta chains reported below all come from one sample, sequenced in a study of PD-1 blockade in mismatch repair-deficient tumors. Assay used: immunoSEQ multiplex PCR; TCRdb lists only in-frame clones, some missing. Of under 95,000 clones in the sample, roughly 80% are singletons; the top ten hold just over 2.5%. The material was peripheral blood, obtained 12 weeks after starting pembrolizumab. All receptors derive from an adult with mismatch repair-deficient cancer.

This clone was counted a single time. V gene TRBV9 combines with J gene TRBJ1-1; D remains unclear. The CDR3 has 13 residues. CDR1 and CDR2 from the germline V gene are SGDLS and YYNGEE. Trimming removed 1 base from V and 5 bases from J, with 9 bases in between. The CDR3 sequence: CASSVRAETEAFF. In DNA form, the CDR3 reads TGTGCCAGCAGCGTAAGGGCAGAGACTGAAGCTTTCTTT.

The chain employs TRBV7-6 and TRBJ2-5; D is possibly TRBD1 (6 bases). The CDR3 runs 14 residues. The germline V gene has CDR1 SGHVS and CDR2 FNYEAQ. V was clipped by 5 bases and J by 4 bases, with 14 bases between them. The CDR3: CASSALTGRETQYF. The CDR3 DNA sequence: TGTGCCAGCAGCGCACTCACAGGGCGAGAGACCCAGTACTTC.

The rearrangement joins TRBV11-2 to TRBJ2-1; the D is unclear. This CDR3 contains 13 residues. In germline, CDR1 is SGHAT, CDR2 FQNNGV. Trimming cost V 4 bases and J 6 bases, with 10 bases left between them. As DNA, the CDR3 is TGTGCCAGCAGCTCATGGAATTCCAATGAGCAGTTCTTC. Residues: CASSSWNSNEQFF.

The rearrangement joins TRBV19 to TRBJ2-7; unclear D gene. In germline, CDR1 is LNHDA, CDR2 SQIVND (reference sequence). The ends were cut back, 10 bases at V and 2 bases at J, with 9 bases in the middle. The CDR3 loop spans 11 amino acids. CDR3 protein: CATRTAYEQYF. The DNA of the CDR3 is TGTGCCACCAGGACGGCCTACGAGCAGTACTTC.

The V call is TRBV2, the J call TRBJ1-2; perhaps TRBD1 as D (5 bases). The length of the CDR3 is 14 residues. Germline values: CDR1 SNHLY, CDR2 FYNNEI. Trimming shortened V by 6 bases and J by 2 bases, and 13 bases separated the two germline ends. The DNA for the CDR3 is TGTGCCAGCAGGACTGGGACGGAGAACTATGGCTACACCTTC. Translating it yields CASRTGTENYGYTF.

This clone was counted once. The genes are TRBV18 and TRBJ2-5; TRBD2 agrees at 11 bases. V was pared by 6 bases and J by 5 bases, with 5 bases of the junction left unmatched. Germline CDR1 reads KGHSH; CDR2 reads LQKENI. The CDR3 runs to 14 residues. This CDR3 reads CASSPSGRRETQYF. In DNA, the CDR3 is TGTGCCAGCTCCCCTAGCGGGAGGAGGGAGACCCAGTACTTC.

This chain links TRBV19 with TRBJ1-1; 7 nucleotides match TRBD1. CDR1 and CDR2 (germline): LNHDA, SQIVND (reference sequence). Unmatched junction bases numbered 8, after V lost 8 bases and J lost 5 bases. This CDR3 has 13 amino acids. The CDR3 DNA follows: TGTGCCAGTTCACAGGGGACCTCTACTGAAGCTTTCTTT. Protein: CASSQGTSTEAFF.

Written as DNA, the CDR3 is TGTGCCAGCACCGGAGGACTGCAGCAGTTCTTC. Protein sequence: CASTGGLQQFF. The J gene is TRBJ2-1, the V gene TRBV28; D is possibly TRBD2 (5 bases). The germline V gene has CDR1 MDHEN and CDR2 SYDVKM. Trimming pared 7 bases from V and 11 bases from J, leaving 12 bases between. The CDR3 length is 11 residues.

The CDR3, as DNA: TGCGCCAGCAGCTTAACCACAGGGTTCTCTGTCGACTACGAGCAGTACTTC. Protein: CASSLTTGFSVDYEQYF. The gene calls are TRBV5-1 and TRBJ2-7; weak D call: TRBD1 (6 bases). V was trimmed by 2 bases and J by 3 bases, leaving 21 bases between them. The CDR3 has 17 amino acids. Germline V gives CDR1 SGHRS, CDR2 YFSETQ.

DNA for the CDR3: TGCGCCAGCAGCTTCCGACAGGGGAGGGGCTCTGGGGCCAACGTCCTGACTTTC. It encodes CASSFRQGRGSGANVLTF. The V call is TRBV5-1, the J call TRBJ2-6; D is perhaps TRBD1 (8 bases). The CDR3 covers 18 residues. V lost 2 bases and J lost 0, with 15 bases in between. Germline lookup yields CDR1 SGHRS and CDR2 YFSETQ.

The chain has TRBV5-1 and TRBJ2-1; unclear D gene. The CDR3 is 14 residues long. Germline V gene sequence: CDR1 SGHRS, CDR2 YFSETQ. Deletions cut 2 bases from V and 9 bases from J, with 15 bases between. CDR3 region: CASSFESGYREQFF. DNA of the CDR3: TGCGCCAGCAGCTTTGAGTCTGGGTATCGTGAGCAGTTCTTC.

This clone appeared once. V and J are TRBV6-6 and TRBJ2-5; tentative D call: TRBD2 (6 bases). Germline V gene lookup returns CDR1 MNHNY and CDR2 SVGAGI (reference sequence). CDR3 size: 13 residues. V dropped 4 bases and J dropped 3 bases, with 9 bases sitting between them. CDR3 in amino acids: CASSWGEKETQYF. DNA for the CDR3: TGTGCCAGCAGTTGGGGGGAAAAAGAGACCCAGTACTTC.

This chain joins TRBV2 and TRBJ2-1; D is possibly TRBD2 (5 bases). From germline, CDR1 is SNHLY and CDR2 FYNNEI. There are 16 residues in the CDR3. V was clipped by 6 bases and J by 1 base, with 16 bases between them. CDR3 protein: CASSRMSSVSYNEQFF. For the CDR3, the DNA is TGTGCCAGCAGCCGGATGAGTAGCGTATCCTACAATGAGCAGTTCTTC.

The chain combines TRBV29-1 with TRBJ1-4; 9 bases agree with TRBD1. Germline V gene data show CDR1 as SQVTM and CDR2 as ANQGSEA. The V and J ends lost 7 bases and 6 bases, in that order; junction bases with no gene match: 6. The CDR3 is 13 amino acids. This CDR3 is CSGLGQGYEKLFF. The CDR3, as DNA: TGCAGCGGCCTGGGACAGGGATATGAAAAACTGTTTTTT. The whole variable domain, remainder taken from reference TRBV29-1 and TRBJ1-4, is SAVISQKPSRDICQRGTSLTIQCQVDSQVTMMFWYRQQPGQSLTLIATANQGSEATYESGFVIDKFPISRPNLTFSTLTVSNMSPEDSSIYLCSGLGQGYEKLFFGSGTQLSVL.

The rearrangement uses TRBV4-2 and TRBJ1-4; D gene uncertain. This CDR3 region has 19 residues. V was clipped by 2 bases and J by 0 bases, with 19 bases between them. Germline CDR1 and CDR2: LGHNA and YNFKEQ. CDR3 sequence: CASSQRSLGRLATNEKLFF. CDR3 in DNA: TGTGCCAGCAGCCAACGATCTTTGGGGAGACTGGCAACTAATGAAAAACTGTTTTTT.

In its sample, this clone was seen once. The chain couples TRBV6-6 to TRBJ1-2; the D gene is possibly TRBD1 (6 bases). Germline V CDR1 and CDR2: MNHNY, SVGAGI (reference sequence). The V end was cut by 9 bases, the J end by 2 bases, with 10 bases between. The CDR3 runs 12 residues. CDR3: CASTGPNYGYTF. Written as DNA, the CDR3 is TGTGCCAGTACAGGGCCCAACTATGGCTACACCTTC.

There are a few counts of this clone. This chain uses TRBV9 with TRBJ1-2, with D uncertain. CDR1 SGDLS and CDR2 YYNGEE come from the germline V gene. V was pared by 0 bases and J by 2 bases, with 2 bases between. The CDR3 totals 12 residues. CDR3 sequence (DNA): TGTGCCAGCAGCGTAGGGAACTATGGCTACACCTTC. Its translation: CASSVGNYGYTF.

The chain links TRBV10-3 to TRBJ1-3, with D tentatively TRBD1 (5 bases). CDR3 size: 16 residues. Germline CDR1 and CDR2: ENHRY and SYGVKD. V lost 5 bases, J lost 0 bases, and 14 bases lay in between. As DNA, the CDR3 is TGTGCCATCAGTACAGGCAGCCTACACTCTGGAAACACCATATATTTT. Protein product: CAISTGSLHSGNTIYF.

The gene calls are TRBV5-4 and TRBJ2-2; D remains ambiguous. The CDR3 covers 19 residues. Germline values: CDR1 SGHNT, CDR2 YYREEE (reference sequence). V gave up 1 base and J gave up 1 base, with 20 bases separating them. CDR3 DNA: TGTGCCAGCAGCTTGTCGTTCCGGAGCCCCTTCCTGAACACCGGGGAGCTGTTTTTT. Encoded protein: CASSLSFRSPFLNTGELFF.

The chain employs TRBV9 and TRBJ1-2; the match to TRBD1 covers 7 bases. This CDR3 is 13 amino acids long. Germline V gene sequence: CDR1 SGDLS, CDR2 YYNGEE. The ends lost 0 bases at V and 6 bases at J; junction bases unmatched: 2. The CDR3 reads CASSVVQGDGYTF. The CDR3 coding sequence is TGTGCCAGCAGCGTAGTTCAGGGGGATGGCTACACCTTC.

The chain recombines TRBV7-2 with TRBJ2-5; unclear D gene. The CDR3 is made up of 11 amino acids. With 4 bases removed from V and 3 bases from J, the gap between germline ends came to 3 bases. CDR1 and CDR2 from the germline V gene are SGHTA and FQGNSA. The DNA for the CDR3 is TGTGCCAGCAGCTCCAAAGAGACCCAGTACTTC. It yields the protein CASSSKETQYF.

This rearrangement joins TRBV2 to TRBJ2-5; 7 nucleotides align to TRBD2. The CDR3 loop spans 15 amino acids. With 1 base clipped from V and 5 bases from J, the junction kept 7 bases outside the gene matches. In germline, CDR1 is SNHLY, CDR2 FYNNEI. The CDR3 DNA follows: TGTGCCAGCAGTGAAGAGGCGGGAGTGGGCGAGACCCAGTACTTC. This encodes CASSEEAGVGETQYF.

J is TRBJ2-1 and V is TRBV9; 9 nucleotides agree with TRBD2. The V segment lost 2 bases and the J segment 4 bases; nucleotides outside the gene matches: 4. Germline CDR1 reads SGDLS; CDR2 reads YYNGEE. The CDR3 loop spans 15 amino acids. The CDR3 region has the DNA TGTGCCAGCAGCGTGACGACTAGCGGTTACAATGAGCAGTTCTTC. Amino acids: CASSVTTSGYNEQFF.

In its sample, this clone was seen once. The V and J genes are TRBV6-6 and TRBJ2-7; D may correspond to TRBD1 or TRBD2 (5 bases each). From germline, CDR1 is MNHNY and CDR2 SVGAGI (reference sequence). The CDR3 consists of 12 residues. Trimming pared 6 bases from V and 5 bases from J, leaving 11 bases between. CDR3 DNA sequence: TGTGCCAGCAGGGGGGTTACGAACGAGCAGTACTTC. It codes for CASRGVTNEQYF.

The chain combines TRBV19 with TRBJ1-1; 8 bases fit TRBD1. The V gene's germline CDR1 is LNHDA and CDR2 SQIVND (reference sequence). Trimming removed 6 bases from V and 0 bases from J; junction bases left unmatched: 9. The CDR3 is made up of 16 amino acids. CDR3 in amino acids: CASRIQGAVVNTEAFF. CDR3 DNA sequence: TGTGCCAGTAGAATTCAGGGGGCAGTAGTGAACACTGAAGCTTTCTTT.

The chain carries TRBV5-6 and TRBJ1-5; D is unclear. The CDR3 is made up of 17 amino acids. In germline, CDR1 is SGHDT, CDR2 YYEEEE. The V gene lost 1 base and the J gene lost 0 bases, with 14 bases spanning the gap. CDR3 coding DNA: TGTGCCAGCAGCTTGAGACGGACCTCAAATAGCAATCAGCCCCAGCATTTT. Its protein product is CASSLRRTSNSNQPQHF.

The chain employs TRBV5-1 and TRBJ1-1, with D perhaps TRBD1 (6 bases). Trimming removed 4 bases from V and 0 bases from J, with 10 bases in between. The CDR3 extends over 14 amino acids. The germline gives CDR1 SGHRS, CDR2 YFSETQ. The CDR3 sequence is CASSPGQVNTEAFF. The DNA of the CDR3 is TGCGCCAGCAGCCCGGGACAAGTGAACACTGAAGCTTTCTTT.

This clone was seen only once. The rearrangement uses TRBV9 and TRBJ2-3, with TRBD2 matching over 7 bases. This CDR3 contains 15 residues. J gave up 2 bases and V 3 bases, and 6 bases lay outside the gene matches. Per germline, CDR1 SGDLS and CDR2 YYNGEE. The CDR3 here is CASSGASGYTDTQYF. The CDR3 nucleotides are TGTGCCAGCAGCGGGGCTAGCGGCTACACAGATACGCAGTATTTT.